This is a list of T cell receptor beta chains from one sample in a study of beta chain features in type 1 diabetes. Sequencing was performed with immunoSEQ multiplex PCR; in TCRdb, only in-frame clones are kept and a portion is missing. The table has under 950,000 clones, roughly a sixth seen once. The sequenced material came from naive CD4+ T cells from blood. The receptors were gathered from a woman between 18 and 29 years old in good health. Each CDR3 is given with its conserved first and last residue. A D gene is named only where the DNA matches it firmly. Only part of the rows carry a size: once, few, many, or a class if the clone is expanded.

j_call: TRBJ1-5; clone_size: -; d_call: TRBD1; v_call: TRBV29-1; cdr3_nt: TGCAGCGTTCCGGGACAGGGGAGCAATCAGCCCCAGCATTTT; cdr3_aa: CSVPGQGSNQPQHF
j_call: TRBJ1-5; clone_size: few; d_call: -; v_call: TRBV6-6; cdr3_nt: TGTGCCAGCAGCGGCGGGGGAAGCAATCAGCCCCAGCATTTT; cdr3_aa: CASSGGGSNQPQHF
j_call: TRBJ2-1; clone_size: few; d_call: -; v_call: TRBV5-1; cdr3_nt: TGCGCCAGCAGCCAAACTGACAGGGAGCAGTTCTTC; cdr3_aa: CASSQTDREQFF
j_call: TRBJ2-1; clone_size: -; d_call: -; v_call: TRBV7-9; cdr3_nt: TGTGCCAGCAGCTCAGCTAATGAGCAGTTCTTC; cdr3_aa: CASSSANEQFF
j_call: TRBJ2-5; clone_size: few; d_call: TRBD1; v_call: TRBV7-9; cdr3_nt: TGTGCCAGCAGTATGACAGGGCGACAAGAGACCCAGTACTTC; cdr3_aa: CASSMTGRQETQYF
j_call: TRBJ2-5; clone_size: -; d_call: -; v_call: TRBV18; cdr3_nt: TGTGCCAGCTCACCCCTTACCTGGTACCAAGAGACCCAGTACTTC; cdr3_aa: CASSPLTWYQETQYF
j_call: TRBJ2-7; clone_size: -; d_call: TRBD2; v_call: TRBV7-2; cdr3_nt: TGTGCCAGCAGCTTATTGACTAGCGGGAAGGGCGAGCAGTACTTC; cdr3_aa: CASSLLTSGKGEQYF
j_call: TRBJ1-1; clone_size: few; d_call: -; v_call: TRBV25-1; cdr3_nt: TGTGCCAGCAGTGAATATGGGCAGATCTCGAACACTGAAGCTTTCTTT; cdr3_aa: CASSEYGQISNTEAFF
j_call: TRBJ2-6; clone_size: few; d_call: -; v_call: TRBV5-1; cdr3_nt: TGCGCCAGCAGAGTGAGCGGGTCGCCTTCTGGGGCCAACGTCCTGACTTTC; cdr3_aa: CASRVSGSPSGANVLTF
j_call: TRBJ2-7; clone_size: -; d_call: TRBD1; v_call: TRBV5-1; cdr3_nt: TGCGCCAGCAGCCTAGGGACAGGCGTCTCCTACGAGCAGTACTTC; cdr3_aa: CASSLGTGVSYEQYF
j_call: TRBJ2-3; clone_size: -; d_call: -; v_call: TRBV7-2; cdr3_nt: TGTGCCAGCAGCCCGGGACAACGGACAGATACGCAGTATTTT; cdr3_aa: CASSPGQRTDTQYF
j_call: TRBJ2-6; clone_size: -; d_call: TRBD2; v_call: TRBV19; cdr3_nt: TGTGCCAGTAGTGTCCTAAGCGGGGGATCTGGGGCCAACGTCCTGACTTTC; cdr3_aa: CASSVLSGGSGANVLTF
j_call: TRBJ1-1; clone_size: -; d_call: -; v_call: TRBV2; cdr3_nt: TGTGCCAGCAGGGGGTCCTGGGGCGACACTGAAGCTTTCTTT; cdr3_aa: CASRGSWGDTEAFF
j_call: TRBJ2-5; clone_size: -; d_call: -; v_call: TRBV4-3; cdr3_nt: TGCGCCAGCAGCCAAGAGGGTGGGGAGACCCAGTACTTC; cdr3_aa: CASSQEGGETQYF
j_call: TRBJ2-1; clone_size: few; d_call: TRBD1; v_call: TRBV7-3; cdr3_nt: TGTGCCAGCAGCACTGAGACAGGGTTTAATGAGCAGTTCTTC; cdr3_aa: CASSTETGFNEQFF
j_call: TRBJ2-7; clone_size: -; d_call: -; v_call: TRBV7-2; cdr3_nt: TGTGCCAGCAGCTTATCCATCAGCATCTACGAGCAGTACTTC; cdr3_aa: CASSLSISIYEQYF
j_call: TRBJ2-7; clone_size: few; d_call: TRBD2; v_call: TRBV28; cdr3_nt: TGTGCCGCAGGAAGGACTAGCGGGAGCTACGAGCAGTACTTC; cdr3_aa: CAAGRTSGSYEQYF
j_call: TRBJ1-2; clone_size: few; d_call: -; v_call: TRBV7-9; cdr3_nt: TGTGCCAGCAGCTTACAGGGGTCCTATGGCTACACCTTC; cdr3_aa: CASSLQGSYGYTF
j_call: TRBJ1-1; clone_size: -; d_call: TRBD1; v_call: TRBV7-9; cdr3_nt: TGTGCCAGCAGCTTATGGGACAGGTTGACTGAAGCTTTCTTT; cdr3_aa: CASSLWDRLTEAFF
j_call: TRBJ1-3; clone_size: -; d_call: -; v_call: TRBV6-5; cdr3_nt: TGTGCCAGCAGTCGACGGAGCTCTGGAAACACCATATATTTT; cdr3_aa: CASSRRSSGNTIYF
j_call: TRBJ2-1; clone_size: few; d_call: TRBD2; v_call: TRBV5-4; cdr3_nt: TGTGCCAGCAGCCGGACTAGCGGGGCCAGGGAGCAGTTCTTC; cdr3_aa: CASSRTSGAREQFF
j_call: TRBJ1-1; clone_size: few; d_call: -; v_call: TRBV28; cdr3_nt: TGTGCCAGCAGTTCCGTCCGCCCTGAAGCTTTCTTT; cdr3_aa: CASSSVRPEAFF
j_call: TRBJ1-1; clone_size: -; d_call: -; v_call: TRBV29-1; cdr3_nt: TGCAGCGTTGAAGGGGGGGCCCTTGAAGCTTTCTTT; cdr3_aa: CSVEGGALEAFF
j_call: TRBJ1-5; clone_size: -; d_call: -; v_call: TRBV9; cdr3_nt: TGTGCCAGCAGCCCGGGCCTACATAGCAATCAGCCCCAGCATTTT; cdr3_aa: CASSPGLHSNQPQHF
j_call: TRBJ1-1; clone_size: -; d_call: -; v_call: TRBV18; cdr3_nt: TGTGCCAGCTCACCACCGGGGAAGGGTGGCACTGAAGCTTTCTTT; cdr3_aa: CASSPPGKGGTEAFF
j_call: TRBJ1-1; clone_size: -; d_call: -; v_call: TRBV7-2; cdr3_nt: TGTGCCAGCAGCTTAGTGCAGGGGATGAACACTGAAGCTTTCTTT; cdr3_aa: CASSLVQGMNTEAFF
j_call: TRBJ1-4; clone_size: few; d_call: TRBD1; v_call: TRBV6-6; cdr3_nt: TGTGCCAGCAGCTGGGACAGGGGAGGTGAAAAACTGTTTTTT; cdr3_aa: CASSWDRGGEKLFF
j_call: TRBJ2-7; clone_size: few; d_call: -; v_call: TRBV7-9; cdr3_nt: TGTGCCAGCAGCCTTACAGGAGGGAGGCGCGAGCAGTACTTC; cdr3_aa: CASSLTGGRREQYF
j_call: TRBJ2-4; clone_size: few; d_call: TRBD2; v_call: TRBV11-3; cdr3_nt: TGTGCCAGCAGCTCTAGCGGGAGTGCTGGCATTCAGTACTTC; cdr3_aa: CASSSSGSAGIQYF
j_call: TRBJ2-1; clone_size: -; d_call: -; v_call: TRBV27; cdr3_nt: TGTGCCAGCAGTAACCTAGCGAGCAAACTCAATGAGCAGTTCTTC; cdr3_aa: CASSNLASKLNEQFF
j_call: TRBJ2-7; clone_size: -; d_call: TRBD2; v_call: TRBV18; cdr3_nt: TGTGCCAGCTCAACCGGGACTAGTTACGAGCAGTACTTC; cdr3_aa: CASSTGTSYEQYF
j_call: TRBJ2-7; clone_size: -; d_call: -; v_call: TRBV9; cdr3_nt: TGTGCCAGCAGCCCCCGGACAGCCCCCTACGAGCAGTACTTC; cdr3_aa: CASSPRTAPYEQYF
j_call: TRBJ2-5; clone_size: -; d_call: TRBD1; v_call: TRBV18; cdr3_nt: TGTGCCAGCTCACTGGACAGGCAAGAGACCCAATACTTC; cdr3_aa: CASSLDRQETQYF
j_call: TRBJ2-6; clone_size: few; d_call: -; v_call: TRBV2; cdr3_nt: TGTGCCAGCAGTGAAGTGGGGGCTGGGGCCAACGTCCTGACTTTC; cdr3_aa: CASSEVGAGANVLTF
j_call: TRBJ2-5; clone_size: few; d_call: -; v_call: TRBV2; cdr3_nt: TGTGCCAGCGGTTCGGAGACCCAGTACTTC; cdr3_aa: CASGSETQYF
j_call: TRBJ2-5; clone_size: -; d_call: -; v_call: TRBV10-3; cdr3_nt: TGTGCCATCAGTGGGAGTCGGATGGAGACCCAGTACTTC; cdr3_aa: CAISGSRMETQYF
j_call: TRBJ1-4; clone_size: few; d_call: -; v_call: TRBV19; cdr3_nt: TGTGCCAGTAGTACCGATTTTGCCTTGAGTTGGAATGAAAAACTGTTTTTT; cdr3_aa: CASSTDFALSWNEKLFF
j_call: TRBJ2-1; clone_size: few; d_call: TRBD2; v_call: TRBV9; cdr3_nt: TGTGCCAGCACTCGGACTAGCGGGAGTGGTGCTTCCTACAATGAGCAGTTCTTC; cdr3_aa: CASTRTSGSGASYNEQFF
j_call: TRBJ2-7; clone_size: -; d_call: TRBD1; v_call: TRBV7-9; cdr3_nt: TGTGCCAGCAGCTTAGTTGAGATCACGGGACAGGCGCCCTACGAGCAGTACTTC; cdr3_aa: CASSLVEITGQAPYEQYF
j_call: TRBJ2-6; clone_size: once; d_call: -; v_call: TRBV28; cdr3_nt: TGTGCCAGCAGTTTCCAGGGCCCGAGCTCTGGGGCCAACGTCCTGACTTTC; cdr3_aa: CASSFQGPSSGANVLTF
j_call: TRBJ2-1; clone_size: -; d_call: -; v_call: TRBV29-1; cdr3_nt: TGCAGCGTTGAAACTGTCTCCTACAATGAGCAGTTCTTC; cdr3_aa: CSVETVSYNEQFF
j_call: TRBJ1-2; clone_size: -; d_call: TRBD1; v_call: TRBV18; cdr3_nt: TGTGCCAGCTCACCACCTAACAGGGGCGACTATGGCTACACCTTC; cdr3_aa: CASSPPNRGDYGYTF
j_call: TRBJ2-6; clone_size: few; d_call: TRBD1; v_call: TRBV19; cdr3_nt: TGTGCCAGTAGTACCCCAGGGGGCAAAAAATCCGGGGCCAACGTCCTGACTTTC; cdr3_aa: CASSTPGGKKSGANVLTF
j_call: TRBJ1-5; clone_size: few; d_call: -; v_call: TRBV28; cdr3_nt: TGTGCCAGCAGTCCCCTGGGGAGGGATTATAGCAATCAGCCCCAGCATTTT; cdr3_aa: CASSPLGRDYSNQPQHF